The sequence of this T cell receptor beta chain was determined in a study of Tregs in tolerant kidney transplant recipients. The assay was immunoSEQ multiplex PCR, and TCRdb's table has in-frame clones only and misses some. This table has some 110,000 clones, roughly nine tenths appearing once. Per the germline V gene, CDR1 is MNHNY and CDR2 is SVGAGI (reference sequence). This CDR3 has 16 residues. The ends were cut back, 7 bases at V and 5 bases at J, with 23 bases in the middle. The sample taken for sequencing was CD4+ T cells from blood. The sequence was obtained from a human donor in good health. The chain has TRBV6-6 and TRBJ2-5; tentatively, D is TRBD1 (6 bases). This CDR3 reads CASKDQGKAGGETQYF. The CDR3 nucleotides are TGTGCCAGCAAGGATCAGGGGAAGGCGGGTGGGGAGACCCAGTACTTC.